This T cell receptor beta chain was documented in a study of blood T cell repertoires in COVID-19. This CDR3 is built from 14 residues. Germline V gene lookup returns CDR1 SNHLY and CDR2 FYNNEI. J gave up 3 bases and V 8 bases, and 6 bases lay outside the gene matches. Sequencing was performed with immunoSEQ multiplex PCR; in TCRdb, only in-frame clones are kept and a portion is missing. The data hold under 300,000 clones, with roughly 88% observed a single time. This receptor was obtained from a man older than 75 with acute or convalescent COVID-19. Sequenced material: peripheral blood. This rearrangement joins TRBV2 to TRBJ2-3; 9 bases match TRBD1. The CDR3 sequence: CASGGTGRTDTQYF. The CDR3 DNA is TGTGCCAGCGGGGGGACAGGGCGGACAGATACGCAGTATTTT.